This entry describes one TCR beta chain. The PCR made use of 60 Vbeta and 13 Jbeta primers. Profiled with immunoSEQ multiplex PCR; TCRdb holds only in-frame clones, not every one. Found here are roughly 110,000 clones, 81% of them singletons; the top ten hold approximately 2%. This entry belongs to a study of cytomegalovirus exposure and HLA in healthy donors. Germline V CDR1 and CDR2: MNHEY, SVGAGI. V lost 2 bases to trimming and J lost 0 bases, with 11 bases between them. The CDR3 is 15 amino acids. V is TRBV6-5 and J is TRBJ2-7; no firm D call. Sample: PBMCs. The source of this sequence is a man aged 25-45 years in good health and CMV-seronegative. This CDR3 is CASSYGSRSSYEQYF. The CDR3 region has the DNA TGTGCCAGCAGTTACGGCTCCCGGAGCTCCTACGAGCAGTACTTC.